Each of the 12 T cell receptor beta chains below was sequenced from the same sample in a study of T cells in Graves' hyperthyroidism and ophthalmopathy. Amplification targeted TCR beta CDR3 regions from RNA transcripts. During a first-round RT-PCR of the TCR CDR3, the HTBI primer set was used. TCRdb reanalysed the multiplex PCR reads using MiXCR and keeps one entry per CDR3 protein. The sample carries hundreds of thousands of distinct CDR3 sequences, 14% recorded once. The sample consisted of blood. The receptors were gathered from a woman aged 45-65 years with Graves' ophthalmopathy.

The chain couples TRBV7-3 to TRBJ2-1; D is unclear. Germline V gene sequence: CDR1 SGHTA, CDR2 FQGTGA. V dropped 3 bases and J dropped 6 bases, with 12 bases sitting between them. CDR3 length: 14 residues. The CDR3 reads CASSFAPGPNEQFF. Written as DNA, the CDR3 is TGTGCCAGCAGCTTTGCGCCGGGCCCCAATGAGCAGTTCTTC.

This clonotype was seen many times. The chain couples TRBV6-2 or TRBV6-3 to TRBJ2-2; D is ambiguous. V was pared by 5 bases and J by 1 base, with 8 bases between. The CDR3 consists of 14 residues. Germline loops: CDR1 MNHEY, CDR2 SVGEGT. The CDR3 loop reads CASSTTQNTGELFF. For the CDR3, the DNA is TGTGCCAGCAGTACGACCCAGAACACCGGGGAGCTGTTTTTT.

This clonotype was observed a few times. This sequence joins TRBV5-1 and TRBJ2-5; D remains ambiguous. CDR1 and CDR2 from the germline V gene are SGHRS and YFSETQ. The CDR3 has 14 residues. The V end was cut by 6 bases, the J end by 3 bases, with 15 bases between. The CDR3 here is CASTDVARKETQYF. The CDR3 nucleotides read TGCGCCAGCACCGATGTGGCCAGAAAAGAGACCCAGTACTTC.

The V gene is TRBV27, the J gene TRBJ2-2; tentatively, D is TRBD2 (5 bases). The CDR3 consists of 15 residues. The V end was cut by 1 base, the J end by 5 bases, with 11 bases between. The germline gives CDR1 MNHEY, CDR2 SMNVEV (reference sequence). CDR3 nucleotides: TGTGCCAGCAGTTTATGGCCACGGAGGACCGGGGAGCTGTTTTTT. This codes for CASSLWPRRTGELFF.

The chain uses TRBV11-1 and TRBJ2-7; 10 bases are a match to TRBD1. Trimming took 0 bases from V and 3 from J; bases not matched to a gene: 5. Looked up from germline, CDR1 is SGHAT and CDR2 is FQDESV (reference sequence). The CDR3 has 16 residues. Here the CDR3 reads CASSLAETGGSYEQYF. Here the CDR3 DNA reads TGTGCCAGCAGCTTAGCCGAGACAGGGGGCAGCTACGAGCAGTACTTC.

The chain recombines TRBV28 with TRBJ2-3; 15 bases fit TRBD2. The CDR3 runs 18 residues. V shed 5 bases and J 1 base; nucleotides not matched to a gene: 7. The germline CDR1 and CDR2 sequences are MDHEN and SYDVKM. CDR3 nucleotides: TGTGCCAGCAGTGGACTAGCGGGAGGGGCACGAGGCACAGATACGCAGTATTTT. It yields the protein CASSGLAGGARGTDTQYF. The full variable domain, with the rest looked up from reference TRBV28 and TRBJ2-3, is DVKVTQSSRYLVKRTGEKVFLECVQDMDHENMFWYRQDPGLGLRLIYFSYDVKMKEKGDIPEGYSVSREKKERFSLILESASTNQTSMYLCASSGLAGGARGTDTQYFGPGTRLTVL.

This chain links TRBV6-2 or TRBV6-3 with TRBJ1-2; 7 bases match TRBD1. Trimming took 6 bases from V and 4 from J; bases not matched to a gene: 5. Per the germline V gene, CDR1 is MNHEY and CDR2 is SVGEGT. The CDR3 is made up of 13 amino acids. DNA for the CDR3: TGTGCCAGCAGAGAGCAGGGGGTCTATGGCTACACCTTC. It specifies CASREQGVYGYTF.

This clonotype was counted ten times or more. An end of the junction differs from the germline gene, which may be a read error. The chain recombines TRBV4-3 with TRBJ1-5, with D unresolved. Germline V CDR1 and CDR2: LGHNA, YSLEER. CDR3 length equals 14 residues. The chain's CDR3 is CASSQDLGNQPQHF. The CDR3 DNA reads as TGTGCCAGCAGCCAAGATTTGGGCAATCAGCCCCAGCATTTT.

This clonotype has only a few counts. The chain recombines TRBV7-3 with TRBJ2-1; no reliable D call. The CDR3 totals 15 residues. V dropped 8 bases and J dropped 1 base, with 15 bases sitting between them. Germline loops: CDR1 SGHTA, CDR2 FQGTGA. CDR3 nucleotide sequence: TGTGCCAGCGCCCTCGGGCGAGGATCCTACAATGAGCAGTTCTTC. Its protein product is CASALGRGSYNEQFF.

Note on this clonotype: A much larger clone lies one base from this, so it may be a read error. V and J are TRBV10-3 and TRBJ2-7; 10 bases fit TRBD1. The V gene's germline CDR1 is ENHRY and CDR2 SYGVKD. CDR3 length: 13 residues. The CDR3 loop reads CAVRGQGAYEQYF. As DNA, the CDR3 is TGTGCCGTCAGAGGACAGGGGGCCTACGAGCAGTACTTC.

Ten or more counts support this clonotype. The chain has TRBV6-1 and TRBJ2-1; the D is unclear. The germline gives CDR1 MNHNS, CDR2 SASEGT. Deletions cut 0 bases from V and 7 bases from J, with 10 bases between. This CDR3 contains 14 residues. Here the CDR3 reads CASSEAGSRNEQFF. The CDR3 bases are TGTGCCAGCAGTGAAGCAGGGTCAAGGAATGAGCAGTTCTTC.

This clonotype was observed once. The V gene is TRBV7-9, the J gene TRBJ2-1; D gene uncertain. The CDR3 loop spans 13 amino acids. Germline CDR1 is SEHNR and CDR2 is FQNEAQ (reference sequence). V gave up 2 bases and J gave up 6 bases, with 8 bases separating them. The CDR3 nucleotides are TGTGCCAGCAGCTTACATAGTCCCAATGAGCAGTTCTTC. Translating gives CASSLHSPNEQFF.